What follows are 14 T cell receptor beta chains derived from one specimen sequenced in a study of cytomegalovirus exposure and HLA in healthy donors. The primer mix had 60 Vbeta and 13 Jbeta primers. Measured with immunoSEQ multiplex PCR; TCRdb has only the in-frame clones, and not every one. The data show fewer than 200,000 clones, 79% seen once. The sample taken for sequencing was PBMCs. Receptor source: a woman between 40 and 55 years old in good health and CMV-seronegative.

J is TRBJ2-5 and V is TRBV27, with 9 bases matching TRBD1. The end of the DNA is better explained by TRBJ2-7, so the J call may be wrong. The CDR3 has 13 amino acids. CDR1 is MNHEY and CDR2 is SMNVEV in the germline V gene (reference sequence). The CDR3 coding sequence is TGTGCCAGCAGTCCACAGGGGGCGGGCGAGCAGTACTTC. Its protein is CASSPQGAGEQYF.

The chain is built from TRBV11-2 and TRBJ2-1; a weak D match, TRBD2 (6 bases). V lost 0 bases and J 8 bases, leaving 17 bases between the germline ends. The CDR3 runs to 16 residues. Germline V CDR1 and CDR2: SGHAT, FQNNGV. The CDR3, as DNA: TGTGCCAGCAGCTTAGATATGGACTATTCGTCCGATGAGCAGTTCTTC. It specifies CASSLDMDYSSDEQFF.

This clone was picked up a small number of times. V and J are TRBV15 and TRBJ1-4; TRBD1 aligns across 7 bases. CDR3 length: 16 amino acids. The V gene end was trimmed by 4 bases and the J gene end by 7 bases; junction bases not matched to a gene: 12. The germline V gene has CDR1 LNHNV and CDR2 YYDKDF (reference sequence). The CDR3 sequence is CATSIREGQSREKLFF. CDR3 in DNA: TGTGCCACCAGCATTAGAGAGGGACAGTCGCGTGAAAAACTGTTTTTT.

The gene calls are TRBV5-4 and TRBJ1-2, with a weak D call TRBD1 (5 bases). Germline V gene data show CDR1 as SGHNT and CDR2 as YYREEE (reference sequence). The CDR3 totals 14 residues. Trimming took off 4 bases at V and 5 bases at J, with 15 bases between the two ends. DNA for the CDR3: TGTGCCAGCAGCCCGCCCAGCAGGGTATATGGCTACACCTTC. It codes for CASSPPSRVYGYTF. The full variable domain, rest sourced from reference TRBV5-4 and TRBJ1-2, is ETGVTQSPTHLIKTRGQQVTLRCSSQSGHNTVSWYQQALGQGPQFIFQYYREEENGRGNFPPRFSGLQFPNYSSELNVNALELDDSALYLCASSPPSRVYGYTFGSGTRLTVV.

V usage is TRBV2 and J usage is TRBJ2-2; D may be TRBD2 (6 bases). CDR1 is SNHLY and CDR2 is FYNNEI in the germline V gene. This CDR3 contains 14 residues. The germline V and J ends were trimmed by 6 bases and 5 bases, with 13 bases remaining between them. The CDR3 loop reads CASRREEFTGELFF. The CDR3 DNA reads TGTGCCAGCAGAAGGGAGGAGTTTACCGGGGAGCTGTTTTTT. Looking up the rest from reference TRBV2 and TRBJ2-2 gives the full variable domain: EPEVTQTPSHQVTQMGQEVILRCVPISNHLYFYWYRQILGQKVEFLVSFYNNEISEKSEIFDDQFSVERPDGSNFTLKIRSTKLEDSAMYFCASRREEFTGELFFGEGSRLTVL.

This rearrangement joins TRBV5-5 to TRBJ2-7, with D possibly matching TRBD1 (5 bases). The germline gives CDR1 SGHKS, CDR2 YYEKEE (reference sequence). Trimming cost V 0 bases and J 3 bases, with 7 bases left between them. This CDR3 contains 13 residues. For the CDR3, the DNA is TGTGCCAGCAGCTTGGCTCAGGGCTACGAGCAGTACTTC. Protein: CASSLAQGYEQYF.

The chain joins TRBV19 to TRBJ2-3, with D possibly being TRBD2 (6 bases). The CDR3 sequence is 15 residues long. The V and J ends lost 3 bases and 6 bases respectively, with 16 bases between them. In germline, CDR1 is LNHDA, CDR2 SQIVND (reference sequence). This CDR3 reads CASSILSGPSDTQYF. The CDR3 bases are TGTGCCAGTAGTATTCTTAGCGGACCCTCGGATACGCAGTATTTT.

This rearrangement joins TRBV9 to TRBJ2-1; 9 bases map to TRBD1. CDR3 length: 14 amino acids. With 3 bases clipped from V and 7 bases from J, the junction kept 5 bases outside the gene matches. The germline V gene encodes CDR1 SGDLS and CDR2 YYNGEE. The CDR3 DNA sequence: TGTGCCAGCAGCGAGGGACAGGGACGGAATGAGCAGTTCTTC. It specifies CASSEGQGRNEQFF.

The CDR3 reads CASSVTGLNNQPQHF. CDR3 nucleotides: TGTGCCAGCTCAGTAACGGGACTGAATAATCAGCCCCAGCATTTT. J is TRBJ1-5 and V is TRBV18; tentatively, D is TRBD1 (5 bases). The CDR3 consists of 15 residues. Germline CDR1 and CDR2: KGHSH and LQKENI. The V gene lost 5 bases and the J gene lost 4 bases, with 15 bases spanning the gap.

The V gene is TRBV5-1, the J gene TRBJ2-3; maybe TRBD1 (5 bases). Germline CDR1 is SGHRS and CDR2 is YFSETQ. V lost 4 bases and J 1 base, leaving 13 bases between the germline ends. The CDR3 sequence is 15 residues long. CDR3 sequence: CASSLQGIGTDTQYF. CDR3 DNA sequence: TGCGCCAGCAGCCTTCAGGGTATAGGCACAGATACGCAGTATTTT.

The chain has TRBV25-1 and TRBJ1-1; 7 nucleotides line up with TRBD1. This CDR3 contains 17 residues. The ends lost 1 base at V and 0 bases at J; junction bases unmatched: 8. Germline CDR1 is MGHDK and CDR2 is SYGVNS. This chain's CDR3 is CASSESLTGAVNTEAFF. For the CDR3, the DNA is TGTGCCAGCAGTGAATCCCTTACAGGGGCTGTGAACACTGAAGCTTTCTTT.

J is TRBJ2-7 and V is TRBV30, with 8 bases aligning to TRBD1. The V gene's germline CDR1 is GTSNPN and CDR2 SVGIG (reference sequence). The CDR3 spans 13 residues. Trimming took 7 bases from V and 3 from J; bases not matched to a gene: 8. DNA for the CDR3: TGTGCCTCCACATTAACAGGGGGCTACGAGCAGTACTTC. This gives the protein CASTLTGGYEQYF.

The table lists this clone with a few counts. This rearrangement joins TRBV7-2 to TRBJ1-1; 8 nucleotides line up with TRBD1. CDR3 size: 15 residues. V gave up 3 bases and J gave up 1 base; unmatched junction bases: 4. Germline V CDR1 and CDR2: SGHTA, FQGNSA. CDR3 in amino acids: CASSLDRVANTEAFF. DNA of the CDR3: TGTGCCAGCAGCTTGGACAGGGTGGCGAACACTGAAGCTTTCTTT. Looking up the rest from reference TRBV7-2 and TRBJ1-1 gives the full variable domain: GAGVSQSPSNKVTEKGKDVELRCDPISGHTALYWYRQSLGQGLEFLIYFQGNSAPDKSGLPSDRFSAERTGGSVSTLTIQRTQQEDSAVYLCASSLDRVANTEAFFGQGTRLTVV.

The chain employs TRBV10-2 and TRBJ1-1, with 12 bases matching TRBD1. Trimming took 6 bases from V and 5 from J; bases not matched to a gene: 10. This CDR3 comprises 16 residues. CDR1 is WSHSY, CDR2 SAAADI, per germline. CDR3 DNA: TGCGCCAGCAGGGCCAGTCTGGGACAGGGGGCAACTGAAGCTTTCTTT. Its protein is CASRASLGQGATEAFF.